Listed here are 14 T cell receptor beta chains from one sample, sequenced in a study of blood T cells in healthy people across ages. The authors ran a second PCR of roughly 6 to 12 cycles using a sample-barcoded 5' primer and a J-beta primer mix. Via MiXCR, TCRdb re-called the 5' RACE reads, giving one row per CDR3 protein. In the table there are about 1.1 million distinct CDR3 sequences, 35% to 40% of which are singletons. Sequencing was performed on blood. All receptors come from a man between 18 and 35 years old in good health.

This clonotype was recorded a few times. The chain carries TRBV7-9 and TRBJ2-3; maybe TRBD1 (5 bases). Trimming left V 3 bases short and J 5 bases short, with 12 bases between. This CDR3 region has 14 residues. Germline V gene lookup returns CDR1 SEHNR and CDR2 FQNEAQ (reference sequence). The CDR3 spells CASSFGQSGDTQYF. Here the CDR3 DNA reads TGTGCCAGCAGCTTTGGACAATCAGGAGATACGCAGTATTTT.

The chain employs TRBV4-1 and TRBJ1-2; tentatively, D is TRBD1 (5 bases). Trimming cost V 4 bases and J 2 bases, with 14 bases left between them. Germline CDR1 is MGHRA and CDR2 is YSYEKL. This CDR3 is 15 amino acids long. Written as DNA, the CDR3 is TGCGCCAGCAGCCCCGACGGACAAAACAACTATGGCTACACCTTC. Translated, it gives CASSPDGQNNYGYTF.

This clonotype was observed a handful of times. The chain recombines TRBV4-2 with TRBJ2-1; D is unresolved. CDR1 and CDR2 from the germline V gene are LGHNA and YNFKEQ. CDR3 length: 14 amino acids. V gave up 4 bases and J gave up 9 bases, with 16 bases separating them. CDR3 region: CASSLELGRFEQFF. Here the CDR3 DNA reads TGTGCCAGCAGCCTTGAGCTCGGTCGTTTTGAGCAGTTCTTC.

This sequence joins TRBV20-1 and TRBJ1-1, with TRBD1 identical over 9 bases. Germline lookup yields CDR1 DFQATT and CDR2 SNEGSKA (reference sequence). After removal of 2 bases from V and 0 bases from J, the junction contained 13 bases not matched to a gene. The CDR3 sequence is 18 residues long. For the CDR3, the DNA is TGCAGTGCTAGATCCTGGAGACAGGGGGGAAAAATGAACACTGAAGCTTTCTTT. This translates into CSARSWRQGGKMNTEAFF.

The V call is TRBV5-5, the J call TRBJ2-5; TRBD1 is a possible D gene (6 bases). The closer fit of TRBJ2-7 to the DNA end suggests the J call may be wrong. The CDR3 extends over 14 amino acids. Germline V gene lookup returns CDR1 SGHKS and CDR2 YYEKEE (reference sequence). CDR3 bases: TGTGCCAGCAGACACAGGGACGGCTCCTACGAGCAGTACTTC. It is translated as CASRHRDGSYEQYF.

The chain carries TRBV11-1 and TRBJ1-5; 9 nucleotides match TRBD1. This CDR3 comprises 15 residues. V gave up 7 bases and J gave up 5 bases; unmatched junction bases: 9. Germline CDR1 is SGHAT and CDR2 is FQDESV (reference sequence). CDR3 DNA sequence: TGTGCCAGCACCCGGACAGGGGCCTTTCATCAGCCCCAGCATTTT. It codes for CASTRTGAFHQPQHF.

Only a few counts were recorded for this clonotype. The V call is TRBV28, the J call TRBJ2-1, with D perhaps TRBD1 (5 bases). CDR3 size: 12 residues. Germline CDR1 and CDR2: MDHEN and SYDVKM. V lost 7 bases and J 7 bases, leaving 11 bases between the germline ends. In DNA form, the CDR3 reads TGTGCCAGCACTAGGGGTCGGAATGAGCAGTTCTTC. Protein: CASTRGRNEQFF. The variable domain in full, completed from reference TRBV28 and TRBJ2-1, reads DVKVTQSSRYLVKRTGEKVFLECVQDMDHENMFWYRQDPGLGLRLIYFSYDVKMKEKGDIPEGYSVSREKKERFSLILESASTNQTSMYLCASTRGRNEQFFGPGTRLTVL.

The chain is built from TRBV20-1 and TRBJ2-1, with TRBD2 matching over 11 bases. J lost 7 bases, V lost 4 bases, and 12 bases had no gene match. The germline CDR1 and CDR2 sequences are DFQATT and SNEGSKA (reference sequence). This CDR3 is built from 16 residues. As DNA, the CDR3 is TGCAGTGCTACCTCATTAGCGGGGGGGCCTGAAAATGAGCAGTTCTTC. This translates into CSATSLAGGPENEQFF.

As for this clonotype: The germline gene is not matched at one end of the junction; a read error may be the cause. The gene calls are TRBV20-1 and TRBJ2-3, with 8 bases that match TRBD1. CDR3 length: 14 amino acids. Germline V gene lookup returns CDR1 DFQATT and CDR2 SNEGSKA (reference sequence). CDR3 sequence (DNA): TGCAGTGCTAGAGTGACAGGGGTCACAAATACGCAGTATTTT. It codes for CSARVTGVTNTQYF.

This chain joins TRBV7-2 and TRBJ2-4; D gene uncertain. Germline V lookup: CDR1 SGHTA, CDR2 FQGNSA. V was shortened by 5 bases and J by 3 bases, with 2 bases between the two germline ends. The CDR3 is 11 residues long. Here the CDR3 reads CASSLKNIQYF. The CDR3 region has the DNA TGTGCCAGCAGCCTCAAAAACATTCAGTACTTC.

The rearrangement uses TRBV5-1 and TRBJ1-5; D is unresolved. The CDR3 totals 14 residues. Germline V gives CDR1 SGHRS, CDR2 YFSETQ. V lost 0 bases and J 3 bases, leaving 7 bases between the germline ends. Here the CDR3 reads CASSLDSLNQPQHF. CDR3 DNA: TGCGCCAGCAGCTTGGACAGCCTCAATCAGCCCCAGCATTTT.

This clonotype was seen only a few times. This chain links TRBV7-9 with TRBJ2-3; 8 bases are a match to TRBD1. Germline assignment: CDR1 SEHNR and CDR2 FQNEAQ (reference sequence). This CDR3 has 17 amino acids. V lost 3 bases, J lost 3 bases, and 11 bases stayed unmatched. CDR3 bases: TGTGCCAGCAGCTTTGATATTAGGACAGGGCGAACAGATACGCAGTATTTT. Translated, it gives CASSFDIRTGRTDTQYF.

This clonotype was recorded a few times. The rearrangement joins TRBV5-1 to TRBJ2-5, with 8 bases lining up with TRBD1. Germline V CDR1 and CDR2: SGHRS, YFSETQ. The CDR3 extends over 15 amino acids. Losses at the gene ends were 4 bases for V and 3 bases for J; bases not matched to a gene: 8. The CDR3 nucleotides are TGCGCCAGCAGCCGAACCGGGACAGGAGAAGAGACCCAGTACTTC. Translation gives CASSRTGTGEETQYF.

The chain couples TRBV6-2 or TRBV6-3 to TRBJ1-1, with TRBD1 as a possible D gene (5 bases). With 6 bases removed from V and 5 bases from J, the gap between germline ends came to 16 bases. Germline V lookup: CDR1 MNHEY, CDR2 SVGEGT. This CDR3 has 14 residues. The CDR3 region has the DNA TGTGCCAGCAGAGGAGGGGTCGTTTTGACTGAAGCTTTCTTT. Protein product: CASRGGVVLTEAFF.